This section outlines one TCR beta chain sequence together with its context. These data originate in a study of OX40 agonist ivuxolimab in advanced cancers. Study in general: Dose-escalation cases comprised hepatocellular carcinoma, melanoma, renal cell or head and neck cancer. The mean age was approximately 60 years, ranging from about 20 to 90, with 65% to 85% of participants male.

CDR3 size: 15 residues. Germline CDR1 and CDR2: ENHRY and SYGVKD. The germline V and J ends were trimmed by 0 bases and 0 bases, with 7 bases remaining between them. Repertoires were generated with immunoSEQ multiplex PCR, while TCRdb's copy carries only in-frame clones and drops some. The table lists tens of thousands of clones, more than 85% of them singletons. The receptor was isolated from an adult with an advanced solid tumor such as melanoma, head and neck, liver or kidney cancer. The sample consisted of CD4+ or CD8+ T cells sorted from blood, taken in a trial of the OX40 agonist ivuxolimab. V gene TRBV10-3 combines with J gene TRBJ2-3; tentatively, D is TRBD2 (5 bases). CDR3 DNA: TGTGCCATCAGTGAGTCGGGAGACAGCACAGATACGCAGTATTTT. Its protein is CAISESGDSTDTQYF.